What follows are 23 T cell receptor beta chains derived from one specimen sequenced in a study of control samples from healthy donors and cancer patients. Some clones are missing from TCRdb's copy, which holds only in-frame ones; the method was immunoSEQ multiplex PCR. This sample has tens of thousands of clones, with roughly nine tenths found just once. The sequenced sample consisted of PBMCs. These receptor sequences come from a man aged 30 to 45 with colorectal cancer.

CDR3 amino acids: CASSPGGGYEQYV. Here the CDR3 DNA reads TGTGCCAGCAGCCCGGGGGGAGGGTACGAGCAGTACGTC. The chain recombines TRBV7-2 with TRBJ2-7, with 7 bases matching TRBD2. The CDR3 is 13 residues long. CDR1 is SGHTA, CDR2 FQGNSA, per germline. V lost 5 bases to trimming and J lost 4 bases; unmatched junction nucleotides: 5.

The chain couples TRBV6-5 to TRBJ2-1; TRBD2 agrees at 11 bases. The CDR3 loop spans 15 amino acids. Losses at the gene ends were 4 bases for V and 9 bases for J; bases not matched to a gene: 8. The V gene's germline CDR1 is MNHEY and CDR2 SVGAGI. CDR3 protein: CASSWVLAGEGEQFF. The CDR3 DNA follows: TGTGCCAGCAGTTGGGTACTAGCGGGGGAAGGTGAGCAGTTCTTC.

The chain recombines TRBV7-6 with TRBJ1-1; tentatively, D is TRBD1 (5 bases). Trimming took off 5 bases at V and 1 base at J, with 17 bases between the two ends. The CDR3 sequence is 16 residues long. In germline, CDR1 is SGHVS, CDR2 FNYEAQ. The DNA of the CDR3 is TGTGCCAGCAGCCGGGACGGCCTGACGGGGAACACTGAAGCTTTCTTT. It specifies CASSRDGLTGNTEAFF.

This chain uses TRBV19 with TRBJ2-3, with 9 nucleotides matching TRBD1. Germline-derived CDR1 and CDR2 are LNHDA and SQIVND (reference sequence). Trimming cost V 5 bases and J 4 bases; bases outside gene matches: 10. This CDR3 region has 16 residues. CDR3 nucleotides: TGTGCCAGTAGTCCCGGACAGGGGATGTTGGCAGATACGCAGTATTTT. This encodes CASSPGQGMLADTQYF.

The chain couples TRBV6-5 to TRBJ1-1; D not certain. The V end was cut by 0 bases, the J end by 10 bases, with 12 bases between. Germline assignment: CDR1 MNHEY and CDR2 SVGAGI. The CDR3 is 13 residues long. The CDR3 DNA follows: TGTGCCAGCAGTTACTCGACTAATCGGAGAGCTTTCTTT. Amino acid sequence: CASSYSTNRRAFF.

The DNA of the CDR3 is TGTGCCAGTAGTATAGATAGCGGGGAAGAGACCCAGTACTTC. Translated: CASSIDSGEETQYF. V usage is TRBV19 and J usage is TRBJ2-5; 8 bases agree with TRBD2. Germline CDR1 reads LNHDA; CDR2 reads SQIVND (reference sequence). The CDR3 totals 14 residues. Unmatched junction bases numbered 0, after V lost 0 bases and J lost 3 bases.

The sample holds a few counts of this clone. The V gene is TRBV7-2, the J gene TRBJ2-2; the D is unclear. With 1 base removed from V and 4 bases from J, the gap between germline ends came to 4 bases. Germline assignment: CDR1 SGHTA and CDR2 FQGNSA. This CDR3 region has 13 residues. This CDR3 is CASSLGPTGELFF. As DNA, the CDR3 is TGTGCCAGCAGCTTAGGGCCCACCGGGGAGCTGTTTTTT.

The chain couples TRBV2 to TRBJ2-1, with D hard to call. CDR1 is SNHLY, CDR2 FYNNEI, per germline. V lost 6 bases to trimming and J lost 6 bases, with 3 bases between them. CDR3 size: 10 residues. CDR3 region: CASRVNEQFF. The CDR3, as DNA: TGTGCCAGCAGGGTCAATGAGCAGTTCTTC.

The V call is TRBV4-1, the J call TRBJ2-7, with D possibly TRBD1 on 6 matching bases. V was shortened by 1 base and J by 2 bases, with 12 bases between the two germline ends. The CDR3 runs to 15 residues. Germline V CDR1 and CDR2: MGHRA, YSYEKL. The CDR3 DNA follows: TGCGCCAGCAGCCAAGTAGAGGGGGAAGCCTACGAGCAGTACTTC. Translated: CASSQVEGEAYEQYF.

The sample holds a few counts of this clone. The chain couples TRBV5-4 to TRBJ2-3; 8 nucleotides align to TRBD1. The ends lost 4 bases at V and 3 bases at J; junction bases unmatched: 10. The germline gives CDR1 SGHNT, CDR2 YYREEE (reference sequence). The CDR3 has 16 residues. The CDR3 region has the DNA TGTGCCAGCAGCACCCCAAGGACAGGGTCAACAGATACGCAGTATTTT. Residues: CASSTPRTGSTDTQYF.

As DNA, the CDR3 is TGTGCCAGCTCGCCGACAGGGGAATATGAAGCTTTCTTT. Translating it yields CASSPTGEYEAFF. V and J are TRBV18 and TRBJ1-1; the match to TRBD1 covers 8 bases. V lost 6 bases, J lost 7 bases, and 7 bases stayed unmatched. The CDR3 runs to 13 residues. Germline loops: CDR1 KGHSH, CDR2 LQKENI.

In its sample, this clone was seen a few times. This sequence joins TRBV24-1 and TRBJ2-2, with a weak D call TRBD2 (5 bases). Germline V CDR1 and CDR2: KGHDR, SFDVKD. V lost 0 bases and J 4 bases, leaving 5 bases between the germline ends. The CDR3 loop spans 14 amino acids. CDR3 sequence: CATSDLGSTGELFF. The CDR3 DNA reads as TGTGCCACCAGTGATTTGGGGAGCACCGGGGAGCTGTTTTTT.

The chain recombines TRBV3-1 (or the pseudogene TRBV3-2) with TRBJ2-3; 8 nucleotides line up with TRBD2. Germline assignment: CDR1 LGHDT and CDR2 YNNKEL (reference sequence). There are 16 residues in the CDR3. The junction had 5 bases not matched to a gene; V was cut back by 3 bases and J by 0 bases. The CDR3 here is CASSHIAGGSTDTQYF. The CDR3 DNA reads TGTGCCAGCAGCCACATCGCGGGGGGCAGCACAGATACGCAGTATTTT.

The CDR3 nucleotides are TGTGCCAGTAGGATGGGTGTCAGGGATGCCGGGGAGCTGTTTTTT. As protein: CASRMGVRDAGELFF. This sequence joins TRBV19 and TRBJ2-2, with D perhaps TRBD1 (5 bases). CDR1 and CDR2 (germline): LNHDA, SQIVND (reference sequence). V lost 6 bases, J lost 6 bases, and 17 bases lay in between. The CDR3 has 15 residues.

V gene TRBV5-6 combines with J gene TRBJ2-3; D unclear. The CDR3 has 13 residues. The V and J ends lost 0 bases and 2 bases respectively, with 4 bases between them. Germline CDR1 and CDR2: SGHDT and YYEEEE. CDR3: CASSLVHTDTQYF. CDR3 coding DNA: TGTGCCAGCAGCTTGGTGCACACAGATACGCAGTATTTT.

V usage is TRBV27 and J usage is TRBJ1-3, with 9 bases aligning to TRBD1. CDR3 length: 15 amino acids. V shed 5 bases, J shed 4 bases, and the junction held 6 bases outside the gene matches. From germline, CDR1 is MNHEY and CDR2 SMNVEV (reference sequence). CDR3 nucleotides: TGTGCCAGCAGTGACACAGGGGGCTTCGGAAACACCATATATTTT. It translates to CASSDTGGFGNTIYF.

The chain uses TRBV5-4 and TRBJ2-1; 8 bases agree with TRBD2. This CDR3 has 16 amino acids. With 4 bases clipped from V and 1 base from J, the junction kept 7 bases outside the gene matches. Germline lookup yields CDR1 SGHNT and CDR2 YYREEE (reference sequence). The CDR3 nucleotides read TGTGCCAGCAGCCTCGGGGGGGCAGTTTCCTACAATGAGCAGTTCTTC. As protein: CASSLGGAVSYNEQFF.

The V call is TRBV30, the J call TRBJ1-1; 11 nucleotides match TRBD1. With V trimmed by 2 bases and J by 6 bases, 8 bases remained unmatched. The germline V gene encodes CDR1 GTSNPN and CDR2 SVGIG (reference sequence). CDR3 length equals 15 residues. Written as DNA, the CDR3 is TGTGCCTGGAGTACGATCCAGGACAGGGGGCCTGAAGCTTTCTTT. Translation gives CAWSTIQDRGPEAFF.

V usage is TRBV19 and J usage is TRBJ1-6; tentative D call: TRBD1 (5 bases). Trimming stripped 7 bases from V and 19 bases from J, with 17 bases between. CDR1 LNHDA and CDR2 SQIVND come from the germline V gene (reference sequence). The CDR3 has 11 amino acids. DNA of the CDR3: TGTGCCAGTATGGGGACGGGGCCGCAGCACTTT. Amino acids: CASMGTGPQHF.

V gene TRBV4-3 combines with J gene TRBJ2-7; tentative D call: TRBD2 (5 bases). The V gene's germline CDR1 is LGHNA and CDR2 YSLEER. Trimming pared 0 bases from V and 3 bases from J, leaving 9 bases between. The CDR3 consists of 14 residues. As DNA, the CDR3 is TGCGCCAGCAGCCAAGATTCGGGATTCTACGAGCAGTACTTC. Protein product: CASSQDSGFYEQYF.

J is TRBJ1-2 and V is TRBV19; 10 bases line up with TRBD1. CDR3 size: 14 residues. Germline-derived CDR1 and CDR2 are LNHDA and SQIVND (reference sequence). Trimming at V came to 7 bases and at J to 6 bases, leaving 8 bases not matched to a gene. The CDR3 protein is CASTLEGQGHGYTF. The CDR3, as DNA: TGTGCCAGTACCCTTGAGGGACAGGGGCATGGCTACACCTTC.

The gene calls are TRBV11-2 and TRBJ1-4, with TRBD1 as a possible D gene (5 bases). V dropped 4 bases and J dropped 5 bases, with 14 bases sitting between them. Germline V lookup: CDR1 SGHAT, CDR2 FQNNGV. The CDR3 loop spans 15 amino acids. The CDR3 here is CASSSRTGPNEKLFF. The CDR3, as DNA: TGTGCCAGCAGCTCCCGTACGGGACCGAATGAAAAACTGTTTTTT.

The J gene is TRBJ1-2, the V gene TRBV4-1; no clear D. Deletions cut 0 bases from V and 2 bases from J, with 7 bases between. The CDR3 has 14 amino acids. Germline V gene sequence: CDR1 MGHRA, CDR2 YSYEKL. CDR3 in DNA: TGCGCCAGCAGCCAAGATCGTCCGAACTATGGCTACACCTTC. Amino acids: CASSQDRPNYGYTF.